This entry is about one T cell receptor beta chain. The protocol was immunoSEQ multiplex PCR, while the TCRdb copy is restricted to in-frame clones and leaves out a portion. Of tens of thousands of clones in the sample, around 80% are singletons; the top ten hold 26%. CDR1 is SNHLY and CDR2 is FYNNEI in the germline V gene. CDR3 length: 15 amino acids. J lost 4 bases, V lost 3 bases, and 3 bases had no gene match. The data belong to a study of T cell responses to AZD1222 COVID-19 vaccine. The sequence derives from an adult who received the AZD1222 COVID-19 vaccine. The material was peripheral blood, obtained 28 days after the second AZD1222 dose. This chain uses TRBV2 with TRBJ2-7, with 13 bases matching TRBD2. The CDR3 is CASSDGTSGAYEQYF. DNA of the CDR3: TGTGCCAGCAGTGACGGGACTAGCGGGGCTTACGAGCAGTACTTC.